The sequence of this TCR beta chain was determined in a study of T cell responses to AZD1222 COVID-19 vaccine. At the level of the study: The study pooled second doses at about 4 or about 12 weeks. Findings and caveats of the study: Increases in Spike-specific TCR breadth and depth were seen after two AZD1222 doses.

The CDR3 is made up of 13 amino acids. V gave up 10 bases and J gave up 3 bases; unmatched junction bases: 5. TCRdb keeps only in-frame clones here, not all; method: immunoSEQ multiplex PCR. The sample contains approximately 120,000 clones, around 92% of which appear only once. This clone was recorded only once. Its antigen is not identified. This clonotype was obtained from an adult in good health. The V gene is TRBV12-3 or TRBV12-4, the J gene TRBJ2-7, with TRBD2 matching over 11 bases. The sample here was peripheral blood, taken on day 0 of AZD1222 vaccination. The CDR3 loop reads CATRLAGGYEQYF. CDR3 sequence (DNA): TGTGCCACTCGCCTAGCGGGGGGCTACGAGCAGTACTTC.